What follows is one TCR beta chain and its context. This sample stems from a study of blood T cell repertoires in COVID-19. Overall study: The United States, Italy and Spain supplied acute and convalescent COVID-19 samples. The analysed material was cDNA or gDNA that came from T cells, B-cell-depleted T cells, or PBMCs.

Original data processing: It was from reference gene primer amplification that nucleated cell counts were estimated. The protocol was immunoSEQ multiplex PCR, while the TCRdb copy is restricted to in-frame clones and leaves out a portion. V, J and clone size derive from that table, while D and trimming were established from the DNA sequence. The profile covers 200,000 or so clones, with over 70% appearing a single time and 15% to 20% taken by the ten largest. Sequenced: peripheral blood. The sequence derives from a man between 60 and 70 years old with active or convalescent COVID-19.

The CDR3 nucleotides read TGTGCCAGCAGCGAGCGGGTCGGAATAGAGACCCAGTACTTC. Its protein is CASSERVGIETQYF. J is TRBJ2-5 and V is TRBV27, with D possibly being TRBD2 (6 bases). The CDR3 runs to 14 residues. V shed 6 bases and J shed 4 bases, with 15 bases lying between them. In germline, CDR1 is MNHEY, CDR2 SMNVEV (reference sequence).